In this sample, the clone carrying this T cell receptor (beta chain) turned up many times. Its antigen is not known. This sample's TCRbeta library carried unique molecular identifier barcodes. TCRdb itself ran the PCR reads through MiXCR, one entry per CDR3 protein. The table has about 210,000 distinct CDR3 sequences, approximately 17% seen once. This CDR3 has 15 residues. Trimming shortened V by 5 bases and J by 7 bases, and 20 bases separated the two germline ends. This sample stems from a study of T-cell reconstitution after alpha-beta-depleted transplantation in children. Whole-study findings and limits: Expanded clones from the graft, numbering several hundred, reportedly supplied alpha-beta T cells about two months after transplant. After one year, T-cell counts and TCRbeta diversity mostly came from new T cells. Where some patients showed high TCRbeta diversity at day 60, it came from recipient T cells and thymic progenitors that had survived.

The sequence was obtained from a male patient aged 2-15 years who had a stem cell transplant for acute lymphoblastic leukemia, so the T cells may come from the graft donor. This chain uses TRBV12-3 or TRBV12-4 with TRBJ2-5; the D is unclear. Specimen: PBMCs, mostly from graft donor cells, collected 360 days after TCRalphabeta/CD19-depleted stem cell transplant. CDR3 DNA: TGTGCCAGCAGTCGACCTAACGGTAGAATGGGGACCCAGTACTTC. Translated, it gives CASSRPNGRMGTQYF.